The rows below give T cell receptor beta chains drawn from one sample of a study of CD8 T cells in Susac syndrome. TCRdb passed the immunoSEQ multiplex PCR reads through MiXCR, listing each CDR3 protein once. The data hold about 150,000 distinct CDR3 sequences, with almost 96% observed a single time. Specimen: CD4+ T cells from PBMCs. These TCRs come from a human donor with Susac syndrome. Both conserved end residues are part of each CDR3. The D gene is left open where the match is weak. Clone size is not always given. Where it is, it says once, few, many or a class for expanded clones.

j_call | v_call | clone_size | d_call | cdr3_nt | cdr3_aa
TRBJ2-5 | TRBV3-1 | . | TRBD2 | TGTGCCAGCAGCCTGCGGGGGGCCCCCCAAGAGACCCAGTACTTC | CASSLRGAPQETQYF
TRBJ1-2 | TRBV3-1 | . | TRBD1 | TGTGCCAGCAGCTCAGGGACAGGGGGCTATGGCTACACCTTC | CASSSGTGGYGYTF
TRBJ2-5 | TRBV12-3/TRBV12-4 | . | . | TGTGCCAGCAGTTTGTCCCCTTCGCTTTCCGAGAACTTC | CASSLSPSLSENF
TRBJ2-2 | TRBV6-5 | . | TRBD1 | TGTGCCACACTCCGACAGGGTGTCGGGGAGCTGTTTTTT | CATLRQGVGELFF
TRBJ2-3 | TRBV29-1 | . | . | TGCAGCGTCCAGACTGGGACAGATACGCAGTATTTT | CSVQTGTDTQYF
TRBJ2-5 | TRBV3-1 | . | . | TGTGCCAGCAGCCAAGGGGTCACAGGGACCCAGTACTTC | CASSQGVTGTQYF
TRBJ1-3 | TRBV7-2 | . | . | TGTGCCAGCAGCTTCGGGGGGCTTGGAAACACCATATATTTT | CASSFGGLGNTIYF
TRBJ2-7 | TRBV10-3 | few | . | TGTGCCACCCAACTGAAAGGACGGGCGAGCTCCTACGAGCAGTACTTC | CATQLKGRASSYEQYF
TRBJ1-4 | TRBV10-3 | . | . | TGTGCCATCTCCGACCGTCCCACCAGGGCTGGGGAAAAACTGTTTTTT | CAISDRPTRAGEKLFF
TRBJ2-1 | TRBV13 | . | TRBD2 | TGTGCCAGCAGCGCGGGGCGGGAGCTTGAGCAGTTCTTC | CASSAGRELEQFF
TRBJ2-2 | TRBV5-4 | . | . | TGTGCCAGCAGTCCTGGGACGGATAACACCGGGGAGCTGTTTTTT | CASSPGTDNTGELFF
TRBJ2-1 | TRBV24-1 | . | TRBD2 | TGTGCCACCAGTGACCAAGCTAGCGGGAGGTGGGTCGAGCAGTTCTTC | CATSDQASGRWVEQFF
TRBJ2-5 | TRBV12-3/TRBV12-4 | . | . | TGTGCCAGCAGTATAAAGGGGGGCGGCCAAGAGACCCAGTACTTC | CASSIKGGGQETQYF
TRBJ2-7 | TRBV6-5 | . | . | TGTGCCAGCAGTTACAACGGACCTCGCTCCTACGAGCAGTACTTC | CASSYNGPRSYEQYF
TRBJ1-6 | TRBV6-5 | . | . | TGTGCCAGCAGCCCCCTTTTGGTTTATAATTCACCCCTCCACTTT | CASSPLLVYNSPLHF
TRBJ2-3 | TRBV24-1 | . | . | TGTGCCACCAGTGAGACAGGTAGCACAGATACGCAGTATTTT | CATSETGSTDTQYF
TRBJ1-2 | TRBV25-1 | . | . | TGTGCCAGCAAACAGACTCAACAGGATGGCTACACCTTC | CASKQTQQDGYTF
TRBJ1-4 | TRBV29-1 | . | TRBD1 | TGCAGCGTCGTCAGACAGGGTCCGAATGAAAAACTGTTTTTT | CSVVRQGPNEKLFF
TRBJ2-1 | TRBV5-6 | . | . | TGTGCCAGCAGCTTGTCGGGCGGCAATGAGCAGTTCTTC | CASSLSGGNEQFF
TRBJ1-5 | TRBV30 | . | . | TGTGCGCCAGGTGGGGCAGGGGATAGCAATCAGCCCCAGCATTTT | CAPGGAGDSNQPQHF
TRBJ2-7 | TRBV27 | . | . | TGTGCCAGCAGCCCGGATATTCGGTACGAGCAGTACTTC | CASSPDIRYEQYF
TRBJ1-3 | TRBV9 | . | . | TGTGCCAGCAGCGTTGAAAGCTCTGGAAACACCATATATTTT | CASSVESSGNTIYF
TRBJ2-5 | TRBV7-9 | . | . | TGTGCCAGCAGCTTTTTGACAGGTCAAGAGACCCAGTACTTC | CASSFLTGQETQYF
TRBJ2-3 | TRBV11-2 | . | . | TGTGCCAGCAGCTCCAGGACTCCTGTTACGCAGTATTTT | CASSSRTPVTQYF
TRBJ2-5 | TRBV6-2/TRBV6-3 | . | . | TGTGCCAGCGGCCGTGTGGTAGAAGAGACCCAGTACTTC | CASGRVVEETQYF
TRBJ1-2 | TRBV29-1 | . | TRBD1 | TGCAGCGTTAGACCAGGGGGGTCGACCTATGGCTACACCTTC | CSVRPGGSTYGYTF
TRBJ1-1 | TRBV2 | once | . | TGTGCCAGTAATGGGGAGAGCACTGAAGCTTTCTTT | CASNGESTEAFF
TRBJ2-1 | TRBV12-3/TRBV12-4 | once | . | TGTGCCAGCAGTTTTGTGGGGCGAGGTGGAAATGAGCAGTTCTTC | CASSFVGRGGNEQFF
TRBJ1-6 | TRBV20-1 | . | . | TGCAGTGCTAGAGATGGGATGAGGGAAAGTTCACCCCTCCACTTT | CSARDGMRESSPLHF
TRBJ1-2 | TRBV20-1 | . | . | TGCAGTGCTAGAGTAGAGGTGGGATACTATGGCTACACCTTC | CSARVEVGYYGYTF
TRBJ2-3 | TRBV9 | . | TRBD2 | TGTGCCAGCAGCCCCCGGGGGGGGAACACAGATACGCAGTATTTT | CASSPRGGNTDTQYF
TRBJ1-2 | TRBV5-1 | . | . | TGCGCCAGCAGCTTGGCCCATGATGGCTACACCTTC | CASSLAHDGYTF
TRBJ1-1 | TRBV3-1 | . | . | TGTGCCAGCAGCCAGGCGGCAGAAGCTTTCTTT | CASSQAAEAFF
TRBJ2-7 | TRBV12-3/TRBV12-4 | . | . | TGTGCCAGCAGTAACTCACAGGCCGAGCAGTACTTC | CASSNSQAEQYF
TRBJ1-2 | TRBV4-1 | . | . | TGCGCCAGCAGCCACCCCCTCCCTAAGACCGCTGGCTATGGCTACACCTTC | CASSHPLPKTAGYGYTF
TRBJ2-3 | TRBV18 | few | TRBD2 | TGTGCCAGCTCACCCCGGGGGGGCACAGATACGCAGTATTTT | CASSPRGGTDTQYF
TRBJ2-1 | TRBV7-9 | once | TRBD1 | TGTGCCAGCAGCCCACCTAGGAGGACAGGGGGTAATGAGCAGTTCTTC | CASSPPRRTGGNEQFF
TRBJ2-1 | TRBV7-8 | . | . | TGTGCCAGCAGCTTAGCGTGGAGTGGGGGCGAGCAGTTCTTC | CASSLAWSGGEQFF
TRBJ1-1 | TRBV14 | once | . | TGTGCCAGCAGCCACGGGGCGGTTCAGCACACTGAAGCTTTCTTT | CASSHGAVQHTEAFF
TRBJ1-2 | TRBV10-3 | . | . | TGTGCCATCCGGGACGGATCGGTGTATGGCTACACCTTC | CAIRDGSVYGYTF
TRBJ2-3 | TRBV20-1 | . | . | TGCAGTGCTAGCTCCGGGACCCGGCAGTATTTT | CSASSGTRQYF
TRBJ2-7 | TRBV7-9 | . | TRBD1 | TGTGCCAGCAGACCTCAGACAGGGGGCTTAGGGGAGCAGTACTTC | CASRPQTGGLGEQYF
TRBJ2-5 | TRBV29-1 | . | . | TGCAGCGTTGACGGAGAGACCCAGTACTTC | CSVDGETQYF
TRBJ2-2 | TRBV19 | . | . | TGTGCCAGTAAAAGACGGAACACCGGGGAGCTGTTTTTT | CASKRRNTGELFF
TRBJ1-1 | TRBV3-1 | . | . | TGTGCCAGCAGCCAAGAACATCGGCCAGGAGCTTTCTTT | CASSQEHRPGAFF
TRBJ2-3 | TRBV29-1 | . | TRBD1 | TGCAGCGTCGACCCCAACCAGGGGGCGACGCGGGATACGCAGTATTTT | CSVDPNQGATRDTQYF